Here is one TCR beta chain with its context. Sample time point: pre-treatment baseline. TCRdb's copy holds only in-frame clones and misses some; the assay was immunoSEQ multiplex PCR. This sample has 9,500 to 13,000 clones, with 75% to 90% found just once. The data are from a study of blood T cell dynamics during melanoma immunotherapy. The CDR3 consists of 15 residues. The germline CDR1 and CDR2 sequences are MDHEN and SYDVKM. Losses at the gene ends were 7 bases for V and 0 bases for J; bases not matched to a gene: 8. The V and J genes are TRBV28 and TRBJ2-7; 8 nucleotides align to TRBD1. The clonotype was recovered from a human donor with melanoma. The specimen was blood, collected from a patient treated with checkpoint blockade. The CDR3 region has the DNA TGTGCCAGCACGCCTTCCGGGACAGGCTCCTACGAGCAGTACTTC. It specifies CASTPSGTGSYEQYF.